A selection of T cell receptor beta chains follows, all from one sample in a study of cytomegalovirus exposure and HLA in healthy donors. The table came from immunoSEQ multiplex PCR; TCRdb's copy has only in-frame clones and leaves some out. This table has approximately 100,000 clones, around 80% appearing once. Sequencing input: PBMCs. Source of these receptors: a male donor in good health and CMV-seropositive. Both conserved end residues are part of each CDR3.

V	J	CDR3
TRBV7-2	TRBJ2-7	CASSLDRGEQYF
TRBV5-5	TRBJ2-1	CASSETGGWNEQFF
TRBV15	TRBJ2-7	CATSRDLQGAYEQYF
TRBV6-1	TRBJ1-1	CASSENRAEAFF
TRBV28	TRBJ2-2	CASSPGTGRTGELFF
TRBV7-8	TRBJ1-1	CASSPGTAGANTEAFF
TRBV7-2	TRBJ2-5	CASSLQTGRGETQYF
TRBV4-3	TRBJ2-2	CASSHYRGTGELFF
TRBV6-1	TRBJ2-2	CASSETPGLAGGTGELFF
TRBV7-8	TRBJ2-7	CASSLNLGSPYSYEQYF
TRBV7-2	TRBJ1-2	CASSGGGLLGYTF
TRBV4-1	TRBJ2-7	CASSQGQDHLSYEQYF
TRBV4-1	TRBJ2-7	CASSQTVAYEQYF
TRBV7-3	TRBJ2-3	CASSPPSGKSGTQYF
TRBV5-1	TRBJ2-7	CASLPEPLGEQYF
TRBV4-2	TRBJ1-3	CASSQDPRGRSGNTIYF
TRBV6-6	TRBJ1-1	CASSYSGVTEAFF
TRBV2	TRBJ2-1	CATALAANNEQFF
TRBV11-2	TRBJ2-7	CASSRDRTSYEQYF
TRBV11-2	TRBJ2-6	CASSLDRAGANVLTF
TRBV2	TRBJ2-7	CASSVGQGYEQYF
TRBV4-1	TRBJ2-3	CASSRTQGSLTDTQYF
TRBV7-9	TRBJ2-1	CASSPTSGPYNEQFF
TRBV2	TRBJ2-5	CASSPLGTSQETQYF
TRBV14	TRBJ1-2	CASSHLLDRENYGYTF
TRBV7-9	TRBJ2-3	CASSLRVRDRTSTDTQYF
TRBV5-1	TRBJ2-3	CASSLGLAVSTDTQYF
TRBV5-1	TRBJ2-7	CASSLDSGGTSYEQYF
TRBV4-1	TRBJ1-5	CASSQGDRRNQPQHF
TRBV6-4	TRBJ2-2	CASSRTGAPAGELFF
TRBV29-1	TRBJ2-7	CSVEESRGRDYEQYF
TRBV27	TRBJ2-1	CASKTPGTGQEDNEQFF
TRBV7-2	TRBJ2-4	CASSHGVSTGNIQYF
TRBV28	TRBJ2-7	CASSLPGYEQYF
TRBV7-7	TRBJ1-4	CASSSNQGEKLFF
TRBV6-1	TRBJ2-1	CASSLKTGGNEQFF
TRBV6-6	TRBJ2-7	CASRVTGGGEQYF
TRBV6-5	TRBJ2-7	CASSYSGDIPYEQYF
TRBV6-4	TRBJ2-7	CASSEQGAGEQYF
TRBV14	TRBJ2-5	CASSLSGRSQETQYF
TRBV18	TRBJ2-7	CASSPIQTGNDEQYF
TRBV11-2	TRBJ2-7	CASSSPGVQYF
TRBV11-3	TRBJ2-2	CASSPQGRGTGELFF
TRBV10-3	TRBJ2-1	CAISDRQGADEQFF
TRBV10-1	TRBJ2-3	CASSDLLAGDTDTQYF
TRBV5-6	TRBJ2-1	CASSLRGQYNEQFF
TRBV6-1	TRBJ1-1	CASINRGEAEAFF
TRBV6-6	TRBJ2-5	CASSSRASGVEETQYF
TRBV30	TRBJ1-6	CAWSAASGTPDSPLHF
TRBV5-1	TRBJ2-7	CASSLQGGYEQYF
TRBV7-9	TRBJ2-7	CASSLDAGQGYSYEQYF
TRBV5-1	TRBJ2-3	CASSLTGLGGTDTQYF
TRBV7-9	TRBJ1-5	CASGGGQGQPQHF
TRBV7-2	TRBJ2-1	CASSLRASGGVNNEQFF